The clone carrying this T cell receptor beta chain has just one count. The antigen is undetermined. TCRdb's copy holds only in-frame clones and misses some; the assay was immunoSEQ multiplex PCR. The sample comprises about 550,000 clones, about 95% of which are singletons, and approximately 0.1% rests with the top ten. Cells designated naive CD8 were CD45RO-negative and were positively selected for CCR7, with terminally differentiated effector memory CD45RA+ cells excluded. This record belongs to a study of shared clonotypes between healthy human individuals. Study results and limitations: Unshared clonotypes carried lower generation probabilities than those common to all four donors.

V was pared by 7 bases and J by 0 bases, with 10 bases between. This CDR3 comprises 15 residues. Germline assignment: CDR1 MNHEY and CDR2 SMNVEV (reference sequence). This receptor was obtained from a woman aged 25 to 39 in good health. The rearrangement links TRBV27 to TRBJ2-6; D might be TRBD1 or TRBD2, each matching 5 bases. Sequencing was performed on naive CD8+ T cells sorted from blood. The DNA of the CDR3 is TGTGCCAGCACAGCAGGGAGCTCTGGGGCCAACGTCCTGACTTTC. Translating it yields CASTAGSSGANVLTF.